Below, 29 T cell receptor beta chains from the same sample are listed, as sequenced in a study of T cells in Graves' hyperthyroidism and ophthalmopathy. There were TCR beta CDR3 regions amplified from RNA transcripts. Researchers ran a first-round RT-PCR on the TCR CDR3 using the HTBI primer set. Using its own MiXCR run on the multiplex PCR reads, TCRdb lists one record per CDR3 protein. The sample includes hundreds of thousands of distinct CDR3 sequences, approximately 15% of them seen just once. Material for sequencing was blood. The source of these receptors is a woman aged 25 to 39 with Graves' hyperthyroidism.

This clonotype was detected a few times. This chain uses TRBV6-2 or TRBV6-3 with TRBJ2-1; D possibly uses TRBD1 or TRBD2 (6 bases each). CDR3 length: 14 amino acids. Germline CDR1 is MNHEY and CDR2 is SVGEGT. V was cut by 6 bases and J by 13 bases, with 22 bases left in between. The CDR3 DNA follows: TGTGCCAGCAGACCCCGGCGGGACACGCCTTCCCAGTTCTTC. This sequence encodes CASRPRRDTPSQFF.

The table lists this clonotype with a few counts. V is TRBV29-1 and J is TRBJ1-3; no reliable D call. There are 14 residues in the CDR3. Germline lookup yields CDR1 SQVTM and CDR2 ANQGSEA. V lost 4 bases and J 7 bases, leaving 17 bases between the germline ends. Written as DNA, the CDR3 is TGCAGCGTTGTTGCGGGCCTGGTTCGGAACACCATATATTTT. Its protein is CSVVAGLVRNTIYF.

This clonotype was counted at least ten times. CDR3 loop: CASALTGTGGSYEQYF. The CDR3, as DNA: TGTGCCAGCGCGTTAACCGGGACAGGGGGTTCCTACGAGCAGTACTTC. The V call is TRBV2, the J call TRBJ2-7; 11 nucleotides agree with TRBD1. This CDR3 contains 16 residues. V gave up 8 bases and J gave up 1 base; unmatched junction bases: 10. Germline values: CDR1 SNHLY, CDR2 FYNNEI.

Ten or more counts support this clonotype. The V gene is TRBV5-1, the J gene TRBJ2-3; no reliable D call. Trimming took 4 bases from V and 1 from J, leaving 7 bases between them. The CDR3 runs 13 residues. Germline CDR1 SGHRS, CDR2 YFSETQ. The CDR3 sequence: CASSEAGTDTQYF. In nucleotides, the CDR3 is TGCGCCAGCAGCGAGGCGGGCACAGATACGCAGTATTTT.

This clonotype was counted ten times or more. This chain links TRBV11-1 with TRBJ1-1, with a possible D match to TRBD1 (5 bases). The CDR3 contains 15 residues. V gave up 3 bases and J gave up 1 base, with 12 bases separating them. The V gene's germline CDR1 is SGHAT and CDR2 FQDESV (reference sequence). For the CDR3, the DNA is TGTGCCAGCAGCTTCACACTCGGACAGAACACTGAAGCTTTCTTT. It yields the protein CASSFTLGQNTEAFF.

Many counts were recorded for this clonotype. The CDR3 protein is CASSPWTGAGNTIYF. The CDR3 DNA reads TGTGCCAGCAGTCCTTGGACAGGGGCAGGAAACACCATATATTTT. V and J are TRBV12-3 or TRBV12-4 and TRBJ1-3; 9 bases fit TRBD1. The CDR3 is made up of 15 amino acids. The trim removed 5 bases at V and 4 bases at J, leaving 6 bases unmatched.

This clonotype was recorded a few times. The gene calls are TRBV11-3 and TRBJ2-3, with D unresolved. V shed 4 bases and J shed 0 bases, with 5 bases lying between them. CDR1 is SGHNT and CDR2 is YENEEA in the germline V gene. This CDR3 contains 13 residues. The CDR3 region is CASSSVSTDTQYF. Here the CDR3 DNA reads TGTGCCAGCAGCTCCGTGAGCACAGATACGCAGTATTTT. The variable domain in full, with the rest retrieved from reference TRBV11-3 and TRBJ2-3, is EAGVVQSPRYKIIEKKQPVAFWCNPISGHNTLYWYLQNLGQGPELLIRYENEEAVDDSQLPKDRFSAERLKGVDSTLKIQPAELGDSAVYLCASSSVSTDTQYFGPGTRLTVL.

The chain joins TRBV6-5 to TRBJ1-2; 9 bases fit TRBD1. Germline lookup yields CDR1 MNHEY and CDR2 SVGAGI. This CDR3 comprises 16 residues. V shed 0 bases, J shed 6 bases, and the junction held 8 bases outside the gene matches. In nucleotides, the CDR3 is TGTGCCAGCAGTTACTCCGTGGGACAGGGAGGCAATGGCTACACCTTC. This gives the protein CASSYSVGQGGNGYTF.

There are many counts of this clonotype. This chain links TRBV18 with TRBJ1-1, with no clear D. This CDR3 region has 13 residues. In germline, CDR1 is KGHSH, CDR2 LQKENI. V was cut by 2 bases and J by 5 bases, with 9 bases left in between. The CDR3 region has the DNA TGTGCCAGCTCACCAAGGGAGGCGACTGAAGCTTTCTTT. This codes for CASSPREATEAFF.

This clonotype was seen a few times. The rearrangement joins TRBV10-3 to TRBJ2-3, with D maybe TRBD2 (5 bases). Germline CDR1 reads ENHRY; CDR2 reads SYGVKD. The CDR3 has 14 residues. V lost 4 bases and J 3 bases, leaving 11 bases between the germline ends. This CDR3 is CAISVAGGTDTQYF. The CDR3 DNA sequence: TGTGCCATCAGTGTGGCGGGCGGTACAGATACGCAGTATTTT.

The gene calls are TRBV4-1 and TRBJ2-2; possibly TRBD1 for D (6 bases). The CDR3 totals 13 residues. Per germline, CDR1 MGHRA and CDR2 YSYEKL. V was clipped by 1 base and J by 11 bases, with 11 bases between them. The CDR3, as DNA: TGCGCCAGCAGCCAAGGGGGCAGGGGAGAGCTGTTTTTT. Protein sequence: CASSQGGRGELFF.

The rearrangement joins TRBV7-9 to TRBJ2-1, with 9 bases matching TRBD1. The germline gives CDR1 SEHNR, CDR2 FQNEAQ (reference sequence). The J segment lost 10 bases and the V segment lost 5 bases, leaving 12 bases of the junction unmatched. This CDR3 has 15 amino acids. The CDR3 sequence: CASSVGQGSLVEQFF. The CDR3 bases are TGTGCCAGCAGCGTTGGACAGGGGAGCCTAGTCGAGCAGTTCTTC.

This clonotype was picked up many times. In DNA form, the CDR3 reads TGTGCCAGCAAGATCGGACTAGCGGACCACTCCTACGAGCAGTACTTC. This sequence encodes CASKIGLADHSYEQYF. The chain uses TRBV6-2 or TRBV6-3 and TRBJ2-7; 10 nucleotides match TRBD2. The CDR3 length is 16 residues. Trimming removed 7 bases from V and 0 bases from J; junction bases left unmatched: 9. Germline CDR1 is MNHEY and CDR2 is SVGEGT.

This clonotype was picked up many times. The chain uses TRBV2 and TRBJ2-1; 10 bases are shared with TRBD2. The V gene's germline CDR1 is SNHLY and CDR2 FYNNEI. V lost 3 bases to trimming and J lost 3 bases; unmatched junction nucleotides: 2. This CDR3 contains 15 residues. The CDR3 DNA reads TGTGCCAGCAGTGAGGTAGCGGGAGGCTACAATGAGCAGTTCTTC. Translating it yields CASSEVAGGYNEQFF.

This clonotype was recorded a few times. The chain employs TRBV20-1 and TRBJ2-1; the D gene is possibly TRBD1 (6 bases). CDR3 length: 13 residues. Trimming took 1 base from V and 8 from J, leaving 12 bases between them. Germline values: CDR1 DFQATT, CDR2 SNEGSKA (reference sequence). The DNA of the CDR3 is TGCAGTGCTAGAGCTACAGGGAAGTATGAGCAGTTCTTC. This codes for CSARATGKYEQFF.

The table lists this clonotype with many counts. The chain combines TRBV7-9 with TRBJ2-1, with D maybe TRBD1 (6 bases). Germline CDR1 reads SEHNR; CDR2 reads FQNEAQ (reference sequence). This CDR3 region has 16 residues. V was trimmed by 7 bases and J by 8 bases, leaving 24 bases between them. CDR3 protein: CASTTTGTLLEDEQFF. The CDR3 nucleotides are TGTGCCAGCACCACGACAGGTACCCTCCTGGAGGATGAGCAGTTCTTC.

This clonotype has a count of ten or more. The chain recombines TRBV12-5 with TRBJ1-2; maybe TRBD1 (5 bases). V was shortened by 3 bases and J by 5 bases, with 10 bases between the two germline ends. Germline V gene lookup returns CDR1 LGHNT and CDR2 FRNRAP. The CDR3 loop spans 13 amino acids. Here the CDR3 DNA reads TGTGCTAGTGGTTTTGGGCAGGGATATGGCTACACCTTC. Its translation: CASGFGQGYGYTF.

The sample holds many counts of this clonotype. J is TRBJ1-2 and V is TRBV29-1; 9 positions match TRBD1. Germline V gene sequence: CDR1 SQVTM, CDR2 ANQGSEA. J lost 8 bases, V lost 2 bases, and 6 bases had no gene match. The CDR3 is 13 residues long. CDR3 in amino acids: CSVEFGTGQGYTF. For the CDR3, the DNA is TGCAGCGTTGAATTCGGGACAGGGCAAGGCTACACCTTC.

This clonotype was seen repeatedly, ten times or more. The chain is built from TRBV30 and TRBJ1-5; no definite D call. The CDR3 covers 13 residues. V was pared by 1 base and J by 7 bases, with 11 bases between. From germline, CDR1 is GTSNPN and CDR2 SVGIG (reference sequence). CDR3 in amino acids: CAWSATKLQPQHF. The DNA of the CDR3 is TGTGCCTGGAGTGCCACCAAATTACAGCCCCAGCATTTT.

This clonotype was seen only a few times. This chain connects TRBV7-9 to TRBJ2-7; 10 bases are a match to TRBD1. This CDR3 is built from 16 residues. CDR1 and CDR2 from the germline V gene are SEHNR and FQNEAQ (reference sequence). Unmatched junction bases numbered 9, after V lost 5 bases and J lost 2 bases. The CDR3 sequence: CASSKPGQGIAYEQYF. The CDR3 coding sequence is TGTGCCAGCAGCAAGCCGGGACAGGGGATAGCCTACGAGCAGTACTTC.

The rearrangement links TRBV4-3 to TRBJ1-5, with D possibly matching TRBD1 (6 bases). This CDR3 is built from 15 residues. V lost 1 base and J lost 4, with 11 bases in between. Germline V gives CDR1 LGHNA, CDR2 YSLEER. CDR3 in DNA: TGCGCCAGCAGCCAAGGCTCAGGGGTTAATCAGCCCCAGCATTTT. Amino acids: CASSQGSGVNQPQHF.

The sample holds many counts of this clonotype. The chain joins TRBV20-1 to TRBJ2-5; 14 bases match TRBD2. CDR1 and CDR2 (germline): DFQATT, SNEGSKA (reference sequence). J gave up 5 bases and V 5 bases, and 10 bases lay outside the gene matches. This CDR3 spans 16 amino acids. CDR3 nucleotide sequence: TGCAGTGCTCACCACGGGACTAGCGGGAGTTTGGAGACCCAGTACTTC. It yields the protein CSAHHGTSGSLETQYF.

This clonotype was recorded many times. V is TRBV2 and J is TRBJ2-2, with D unclear. Germline V gives CDR1 SNHLY, CDR2 FYNNEI. The length of the CDR3 is 14 residues. With 3 bases removed from V and 4 bases from J, the gap between germline ends came to 9 bases. CDR3 DNA: TGTGCCAGCAGTGATCGGCTAATCACCGGGGAGCTGTTTTTT. Its protein product is CASSDRLITGELFF.

The chain employs TRBV12-5 and TRBJ2-1, with 7 bases lining up with TRBD2. V dropped 3 bases and J dropped 2; count of bases not matched to a gene: 4. The CDR3 is 15 amino acids. Germline assignment: CDR1 LGHNT and CDR2 FRNRAP. The CDR3 reads CASGFAGAAYNEQFF. CDR3 coding DNA: TGTGCTAGTGGTTTCGCGGGAGCAGCCTACAATGAGCAGTTCTTC.

In its sample, this clonotype was seen a few times. CDR3 bases: TGTGCCAGCAGCTTGCCCCGCGGGACTCCTAAGAACAATGAGCAGTTCTTC. Residues: CASSLPRGTPKNNEQFF. The chain carries TRBV5-8 and TRBJ2-1; TRBD2 is a possible D gene (6 bases). The CDR3 runs 17 residues. V lost 1 base and J 5 bases, leaving 19 bases between the germline ends. CDR1 is SGHTS, CDR2 YDEGEE, per germline.

This clonotype showed up many times. This chain links TRBV20-1 with TRBJ2-1; TRBD1 matches at 11 bases. The junction had 7 bases not matched to a gene; V was cut back by 5 bases and J by 7 bases. The CDR3 runs 14 residues. CDR1 is DFQATT, CDR2 SNEGSKA, per germline (reference sequence). CDR3 in amino acids: CSAGAGTGGNEQFF. As DNA, the CDR3 is TGCAGTGCTGGTGCCGGGACAGGGGGGAATGAGCAGTTCTTC.

The CDR3 region is CASSLTGTTYNEQFF. CDR3 nucleotide sequence: TGTGCCAGCAGTTTAACCGGGACTACCTACAATGAGCAGTTCTTC. V and J are TRBV27 and TRBJ2-1; 7 bases map to TRBD2. The CDR3 is 15 residues long. CDR1 is MNHEY and CDR2 is SMNVEV in the germline V gene (reference sequence). Trimming at V came to 2 bases and at J to 2 bases, leaving 3 bases not matched to a gene.

This clonotype has ten or more counts. V is TRBV11-2 and J is TRBJ2-1, with D possibly being TRBD2 (5 bases). V lost 2 bases to trimming and J lost 8 bases, with 13 bases between them. The CDR3 covers 14 residues. Germline V gene lookup returns CDR1 SGHAT and CDR2 FQNNGV. The CDR3 loop is CASSLTLAGDEQFF. In DNA, the CDR3 is TGTGCCAGCAGCTTAACCCTAGCCGGAGATGAGCAGTTCTTC.

The table lists this clonotype with a few counts. This chain connects TRBV28 to TRBJ2-2; TRBD1 matches at 7 bases. The CDR3 loop spans 14 amino acids. The V segment lost 8 bases and the J segment 6 bases; nucleotides outside the gene matches: 9. CDR1 MDHEN and CDR2 SYDVKM come from the germline V gene. This CDR3 reads CASYRGREAGELFF. CDR3 nucleotides: TGTGCCAGCTACAGGGGTCGGGAAGCCGGGGAGCTGTTTTTT.